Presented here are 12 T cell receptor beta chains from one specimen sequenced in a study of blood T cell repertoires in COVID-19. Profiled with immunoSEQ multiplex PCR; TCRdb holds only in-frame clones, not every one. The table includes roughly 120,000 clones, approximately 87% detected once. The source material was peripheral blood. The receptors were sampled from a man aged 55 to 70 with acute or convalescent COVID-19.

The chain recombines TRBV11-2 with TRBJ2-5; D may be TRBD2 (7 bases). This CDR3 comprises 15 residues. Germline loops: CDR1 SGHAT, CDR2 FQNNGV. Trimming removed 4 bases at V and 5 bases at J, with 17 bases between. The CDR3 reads CASSSRGDIPETQYF. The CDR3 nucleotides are TGTGCCAGCAGCTCCCGGGGGGACATTCCCGAGACCCAGTACTTC.

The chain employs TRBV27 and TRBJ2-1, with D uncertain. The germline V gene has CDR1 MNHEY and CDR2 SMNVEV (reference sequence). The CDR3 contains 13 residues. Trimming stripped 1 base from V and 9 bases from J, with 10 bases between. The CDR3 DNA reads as TGTGCCAGCAGTTTATTGGATGCGGTTGAGCAGTTCTTC. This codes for CASSLLDAVEQFF.

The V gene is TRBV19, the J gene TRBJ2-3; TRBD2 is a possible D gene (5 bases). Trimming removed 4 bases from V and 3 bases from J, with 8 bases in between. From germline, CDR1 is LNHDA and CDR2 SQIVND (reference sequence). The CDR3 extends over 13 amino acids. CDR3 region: CASSRGLTDTQYF. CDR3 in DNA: TGTGCCAGTAGTAGAGGACTGACAGATACGCAGTATTTT. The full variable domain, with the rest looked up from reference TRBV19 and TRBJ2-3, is DGGITQSPKYLFRKEGQNVTLSCEQNLNHDAMYWYRQDPGQGLRLIYYSQIVNDFQKGDIAEGYSVSREKKESFPLTVTSAQKNPTAFYLCASSRGLTDTQYFGPGTRLTVL.

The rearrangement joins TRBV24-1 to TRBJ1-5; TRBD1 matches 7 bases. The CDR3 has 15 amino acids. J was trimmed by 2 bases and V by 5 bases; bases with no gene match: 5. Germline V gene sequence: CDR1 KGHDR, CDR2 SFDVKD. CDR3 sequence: CATSGQGRGNQPQHF. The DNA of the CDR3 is TGTGCCACCAGTGGACAGGGTAGAGGCAATCAGCCCCAGCATTTT.

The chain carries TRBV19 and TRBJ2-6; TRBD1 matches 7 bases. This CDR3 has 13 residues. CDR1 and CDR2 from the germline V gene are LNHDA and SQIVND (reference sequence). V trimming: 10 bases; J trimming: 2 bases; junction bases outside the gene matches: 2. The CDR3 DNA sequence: TGTGCCACCACAGGGGCTGGGGCCAACGTCCTGACTTTC. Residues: CATTGAGANVLTF.

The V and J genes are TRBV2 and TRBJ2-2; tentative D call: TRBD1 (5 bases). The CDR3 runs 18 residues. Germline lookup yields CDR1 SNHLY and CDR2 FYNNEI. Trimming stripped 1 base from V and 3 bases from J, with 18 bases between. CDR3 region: CASSEVQARLKHTGELFF. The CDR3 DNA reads TGTGCCAGCAGTGAAGTACAGGCGAGATTGAAGCACACCGGGGAGCTGTTTTTT.

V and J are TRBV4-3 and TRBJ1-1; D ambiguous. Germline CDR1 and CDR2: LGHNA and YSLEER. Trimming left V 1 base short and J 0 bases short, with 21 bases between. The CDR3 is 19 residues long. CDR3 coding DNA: TGCGCCAGCAGCCAAGTAAGGCTGGGCACAGTCAATCTGAACACTGAAGCTTTCTTT. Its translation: CASSQVRLGTVNLNTEAFF.

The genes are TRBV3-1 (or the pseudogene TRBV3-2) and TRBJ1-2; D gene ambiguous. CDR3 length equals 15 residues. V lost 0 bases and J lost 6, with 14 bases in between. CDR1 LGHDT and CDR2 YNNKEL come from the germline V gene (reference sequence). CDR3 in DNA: TGTGCCAGCAGCCAAGATCTTGTCAGGCCCAATGGCTACACCTTC. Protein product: CASSQDLVRPNGYTF.

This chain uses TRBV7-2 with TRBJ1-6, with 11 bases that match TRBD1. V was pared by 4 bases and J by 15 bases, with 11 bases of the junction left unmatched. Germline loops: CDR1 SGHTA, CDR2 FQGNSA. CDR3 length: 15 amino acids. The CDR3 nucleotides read TGTGCCAGCAGCTCCGGACAGGGGGCCCCAGGCGGCCTCCACTTT. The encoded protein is CASSSGQGAPGGLHF.

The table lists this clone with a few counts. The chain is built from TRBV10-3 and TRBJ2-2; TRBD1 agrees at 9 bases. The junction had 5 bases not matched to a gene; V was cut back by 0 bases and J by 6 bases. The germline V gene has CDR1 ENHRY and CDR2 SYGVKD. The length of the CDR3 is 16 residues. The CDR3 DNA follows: TGTGCCATCAGTGAGTCGACGTGGACAGGGGCCGGGGAGCTGTTTTTT. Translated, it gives CAISESTWTGAGELFF.

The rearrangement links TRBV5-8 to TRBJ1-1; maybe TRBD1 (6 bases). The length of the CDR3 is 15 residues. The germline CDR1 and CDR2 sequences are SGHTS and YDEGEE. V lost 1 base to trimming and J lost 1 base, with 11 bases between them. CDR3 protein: CASSLMIGGNTEAFF. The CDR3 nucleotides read TGTGCCAGCAGCTTGATGATAGGGGGGAACACTGAAGCTTTCTTT. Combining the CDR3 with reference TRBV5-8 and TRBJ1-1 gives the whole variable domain EAGVTQSPTHLIKTRGQQATLRCSPISGHTSVYWYQQALGLGLQFLLWYDEGEERNRGNFPPRFSGRQFPNYSSELNVNALELEDSALYLCASSLMIGGNTEAFFGQGTRLTVV.

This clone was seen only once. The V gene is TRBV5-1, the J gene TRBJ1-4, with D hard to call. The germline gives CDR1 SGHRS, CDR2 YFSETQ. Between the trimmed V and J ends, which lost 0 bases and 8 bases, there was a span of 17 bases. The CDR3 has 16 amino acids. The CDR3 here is CASSLGVQDWKEKLFF. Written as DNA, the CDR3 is TGCGCCAGCAGCTTGGGCGTTCAGGATTGGAAGGAAAAACTGTTTTTT.